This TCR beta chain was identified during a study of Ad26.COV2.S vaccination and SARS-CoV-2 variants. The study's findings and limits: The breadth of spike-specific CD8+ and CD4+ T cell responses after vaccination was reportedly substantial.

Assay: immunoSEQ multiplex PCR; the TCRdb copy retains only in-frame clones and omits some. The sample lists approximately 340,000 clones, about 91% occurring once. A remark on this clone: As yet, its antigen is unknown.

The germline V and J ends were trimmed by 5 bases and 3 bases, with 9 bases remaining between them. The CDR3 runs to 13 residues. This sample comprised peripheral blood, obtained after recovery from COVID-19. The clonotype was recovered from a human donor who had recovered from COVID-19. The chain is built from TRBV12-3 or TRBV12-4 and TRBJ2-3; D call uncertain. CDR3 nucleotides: TGTGCCAGCAGTCCTGCCTGGACAGATACGCAGTATTTT. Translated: CASSPAWTDTQYF.